Listed here is a single T cell receptor beta chain. The antigen remains unidentified. Using its own MiXCR run on the reads, TCRdb lists one record per CDR3 protein. The table has 90,000 to 130,000 distinct CDR3 sequences, about 9.5% seen once; the top ten hold approximately 30%. This record comes from a study of T cell repertoires in cytomegalovirus infection. Sequencing was performed on PBMCs, sequenced either directly or after in vitro stimulation (not recorded which). This receptor was taken from a human donor in good health (CMV status not recorded). Some clones in this sample may be carry-over from other donors' samples.

The CDR3 spells CASSPLRVREGPFGANVLTF. In DNA, the CDR3 is TGTGCCAGCAGCCCACTCCGGGTCCGGGAAGGCCCTTTTGGGGCCAACGTCCTGACTTTC. J is TRBJ2-6 and V is TRBV28; perhaps TRBD2 as D (5 bases). The CDR3 covers 20 residues. With 6 bases removed from V and 3 bases from J, the gap between germline ends came to 27 bases. Germline assignment: CDR1 MDHEN and CDR2 SYDVKM.